This TCR beta chain was observed in a study of STAT3 mutations in large granular lymphocyte leukemia. Study-level results: Variable sampling intervals and differing treatment regimens complicated linking therapy response to TCR clonal burden changes. Every T-cell large granular lymphocyte leukemia patient had at least one immunodominant TCR beta clonotype.

The CDR3 is 15 residues long. The ends lost 5 bases at V and 2 bases at J; junction bases unmatched: 5. Germline loops: CDR1 SEHNR, CDR2 FQNEAQ (reference sequence). Only in-frame clones appear in the TCRdb table, and some are missing; sequencing was by immunoSEQ multiplex PCR. Of approximately 30,000 clones listed, approximately 80% are singletons. A note on this clone: The target antigen is unknown.

This chain links TRBV7-9 with TRBJ2-3; 9 positions agree with TRBD1. This sequence originates from a woman in her fifties or sixties with T-cell large granular lymphocyte leukemia. Some clones in this sample may be carry-over from other donors' samples. Sequencing used peripheral blood mononuclear cells. In nucleotides, the CDR3 is TGTGCCAGCAGCAAGGACAGGGGTATCACAGATACGCAGTATTTT. This codes for CASSKDRGITDTQYF.